This T cell receptor (beta chain) was recovered during a study of cytomegalovirus exposure and HLA in healthy donors. In the case of this clone: Its target is not known.

CDR1 and CDR2 from the germline V gene are SGDLS and YYNGEE. The CDR3 covers 18 residues. The V gene end was trimmed by 0 bases and the J gene end by 6 bases; junction bases not matched to a gene: 8. The study's findings and limits: Per a prior analysis, the majority of TCR beta V segments were productive roughly 87% or roughly 30% of the time. Later on, an analysis found that several of the most significant clusters appeared to be linked to common viral pathogens, which included parvovirus B19.

Researchers ran the PCR with 60 Vbeta and 13 Jbeta primers. The repertoire was sequenced with immunoSEQ multiplex PCR; TCRdb's copy has only in-frame clones and lacks some. The profile covers 170,000 or so clones, with over 70% appearing a single time and roughly 0.5% taken by the ten largest. This receptor was taken from a woman in her forties or fifties in good health and CMV-seronegative. This chain uses TRBV9 with TRBJ2-2, with 13 bases matching TRBD2. The sample consisted of PBMCs. CDR3 nucleotide sequence: TGTGCCAGCAGCGTAGAACTAGCGGGAGGGATGTTCGCCGGGGAGCTGTTTTTT. This encodes CASSVELAGGMFAGELFF.